One sample yielded the 13 T cell receptor beta chains listed below, sequenced in a study of shared clonotypes between healthy human individuals. TCRdb keeps only in-frame clones here, not all; method: immunoSEQ multiplex PCR. The table records about 2 million clones, about 95% of them present only once. In the naive CD8 group, cells lacked CD45RO and were positively selected for CCR7, so terminally differentiated effector memory CD45RA+ cells were left out. The source material was naive CD8+ T cells sorted from blood. These receptors were obtained from a man aged 18 to 35 in good health.

The chain carries TRBV28 and TRBJ1-5, with D hard to call. The CDR3 covers 13 residues. V was pared by 6 bases and J by 3 bases, with 9 bases between. CDR1 is MDHEN, CDR2 SYDVKM, per germline. This CDR3 reads CASRRRDNQPQHF. The DNA of the CDR3 is TGTGCCAGCAGGAGGAGAGACAATCAGCCCCAGCATTTT.

A remark on this clone: Other DNA sequences from this sample encode an identical CDR3 as well. The V and J genes are TRBV7-9 and TRBJ2-7; no clear D gene. Germline values: CDR1 SEHNR, CDR2 FQNEAQ (reference sequence). Trimming took 5 bases from V and 0 from J, leaving 8 bases between them. CDR3 length: 13 residues. The CDR3 nucleotides read TGTGCCAGCAGCCCCGGAGTCTCCTACGAGCAGTACTTC. Amino acid sequence: CASSPGVSYEQYF.

The chain uses TRBV7-9 and TRBJ2-7, with TRBD1 identical over 9 bases. CDR1 SEHNR and CDR2 FQNEAQ come from the germline V gene (reference sequence). Trimming removed 5 bases from V and 5 bases from J; junction bases left unmatched: 10. The CDR3 has 15 amino acids. The DNA for the CDR3 is TGTGCCAGCAGCCCCGAACGGGGACAGGGCGACGAGCAGTACTTC. Translated: CASSPERGQGDEQYF.

The rearrangement uses TRBV6-6 and TRBJ2-6; D gene ambiguous. Germline CDR1 is MNHNY and CDR2 is SVGAGI (reference sequence). The CDR3 is 15 amino acids. Trimming removed 0 bases at V and 3 bases at J, with 6 bases between. Here the CDR3 DNA reads TGTGCCAGCAGTTACTCAGATTATGGGGCCAACGTCCTGACTTTC. It yields the protein CASSYSDYGANVLTF.

The CDR3 region has the DNA TGTGCCATCAGTGAGTACAGGGGTCCTACCTACGAGCAGTACTTC. It yields the protein CAISEYRGPTYEQYF. V is TRBV10-3 and J is TRBJ2-7; 7 bases are a match to TRBD1. Per germline, CDR1 ENHRY and CDR2 SYGVKD. Trimming cost V 1 base and J 2 bases; bases outside gene matches: 5. The CDR3 covers 15 residues.

The chain has TRBV25-1 and TRBJ2-7; no firm D call. V was clipped by 2 bases and J by 2 bases, with 4 bases between them. The CDR3 length is 12 residues. The germline CDR1 and CDR2 sequences are MGHDK and SYGVNS. DNA of the CDR3: TGTGCCAGCAGTGAAGGTGCCTACGAGCAGTACTTC. This encodes CASSEGAYEQYF.

This rearrangement joins TRBV29-1 to TRBJ1-1; 10 bases agree with TRBD1. The CDR3 is 13 amino acids. CDR1 and CDR2 from the germline V gene are SQVTM and ANQGSEA. With V trimmed by 7 bases and J by 3 bases, 5 bases remained unmatched. The CDR3 DNA is TGCAGCGCCGGACAGGGGGAGCACACTGAAGCTTTCTTT. This gives the protein CSAGQGEHTEAFF.

This chain connects TRBV4-3 to TRBJ2-1, with D unresolved. The CDR3 loop spans 16 amino acids. With 0 bases removed from V and 0 bases from J, the gap between germline ends came to 9 bases. Germline values: CDR1 LGHNA, CDR2 YSLEER. In DNA, the CDR3 is TGCGCCAGCAGCCAAGATGGGTTGGGCTCCTACAATGAGCAGTTCTTC. It translates to CASSQDGLGSYNEQFF.

The chain has TRBV5-5 and TRBJ2-7; 7 bases map to TRBD2. The CDR3 covers 13 residues. Germline-derived CDR1 and CDR2 are SGHKS and YYEKEE (reference sequence). J was trimmed by 6 bases and V by 0 bases; bases with no gene match: 3. The CDR3 DNA follows: TGTGCCAGCAGCTTGGCACGCGGGAGCGAGCAGTACTTC. It is translated as CASSLARGSEQYF.

This clone was detected once. CDR3 amino acids: CASSGRTSGYLNEQFF. CDR3 bases: TGTGCCAGCAGCGGGAGGACTAGCGGTTACTTAAATGAGCAGTTCTTC. The chain is built from TRBV9 and TRBJ2-1; 10 nucleotides agree with TRBD2. CDR3 length: 16 residues. V dropped 3 bases and J dropped 7; count of bases not matched to a gene: 10. Germline V gene sequence: CDR1 SGDLS, CDR2 YYNGEE.

The chain has TRBV6-5 and TRBJ2-2; no clear D. V lost 6 bases and J 5 bases, leaving 7 bases between the germline ends. The CDR3 is made up of 12 amino acids. Germline V gene sequence: CDR1 MNHEY, CDR2 SVGAGI. The CDR3 nucleotides are TGTGCCAGCAGCCCACGGACCGGGGAGCTGTTTTTT. It is translated as CASSPRTGELFF.

The chain joins TRBV2 to TRBJ2-1; 9 nucleotides line up with TRBD2. The ends lost 7 bases at V and 2 bases at J; junction bases unmatched: 9. The CDR3 is made up of 16 amino acids. From germline, CDR1 is SNHLY and CDR2 FYNNEI. CDR3 region: CASIPPASGTYNEQFF. As DNA, the CDR3 is TGTGCCAGCATCCCGCCGGCTAGCGGGACCTACAATGAGCAGTTCTTC.

In the case of this clone: The sample has other DNA sequences that encode this CDR3 too. The V and J genes are TRBV9 and TRBJ2-2; D is ambiguous. This CDR3 comprises 12 residues. V lost 3 bases and J lost 7, with 7 bases in between. Germline V CDR1 and CDR2: SGDLS, YYNGEE. The CDR3 region has the DNA TGTGCCAGCAGCGCACCCAGCGGGGAGCTGTTTTTT. Amino acids: CASSAPSGELFF.